This paragraph reports one T cell receptor (beta chain). The antigen is undetermined. CDR1 is MNHEY, CDR2 SVGAGI, per germline. V shed 7 bases and J 4 bases; nucleotides not matched to a gene: 8. This CDR3 comprises 15 residues. In the source study's methods: ImmunoSEQ gave junction-only sequences without quality scores, so filtering differed. Profiled with immunoSEQ multiplex PCR; TCRdb holds only in-frame clones, not every one. V and J calls and clone size are as listed in that table; D and trimming were resolved from the DNA. The sample shows roughly 1 million clones, more than 65% of them seen only once. This sample stems from a study of shared clonotypes between healthy human individuals. Study observations and caveats: Large sequencing depth failed to make sorted-subset sequencing complete, rarefaction showed.

This chain connects TRBV6-5 to TRBJ2-1, with 9 bases matching TRBD1. The material sequenced was memory CD4+ T cells sorted from blood. The subset: CD45RA-negative fraction. The clonotype originates from a man younger than 30 in good health. The CDR3 here is CASTTAGTGYNEQFF. The CDR3 region has the DNA TGTGCCAGCACCACCGCCGGGACAGGGTACAATGAGCAGTTCTTC.